Following are 25 T cell receptor beta chains from one sample sequenced in a study of technical replicates of blood from a handful of donors. Data came from immunoSEQ multiplex PCR; TCRdb stores just in-frame clones and leaves some out. The data show about 97,000 clones, about 95% seen once. The material sequenced was T cells isolated from PBMCs. These receptors were collected from a human donor in good health.

The chain combines TRBV7-6 with TRBJ1-3; tentative D call: TRBD1 (6 bases). Germline CDR1 and CDR2: SGHVS and FNYEAQ. V was shortened by 7 bases and J by 14 bases, with 15 bases between the two germline ends. This CDR3 has 11 residues. The CDR3 nucleotides are TGTGCCAGCAAATCAGAAGGGGGACTATATTTT. It is translated as CASKSEGGLYF.

V and J are TRBV6-5 and TRBJ1-2; D possibly corresponds to TRBD1 (5 bases). Germline CDR1 and CDR2: MNHEY and SVGAGI. This CDR3 is built from 15 residues. V shed 6 bases and J shed 4 bases, with 18 bases lying between them. In DNA form, the CDR3 reads TGTGCCAGCAGCCCAACGATCAGGGCGACCTATGGCTACACCTTC. This codes for CASSPTIRATYGYTF.

This clone was detected once. The V call is TRBV27, the J call TRBJ1-2, with D unresolved. The V gene lost 5 bases and the J gene lost 8 bases, with 24 bases spanning the gap. The germline gives CDR1 MNHEY, CDR2 SMNVEV (reference sequence). This CDR3 region has 16 residues. The DNA of the CDR3 is TGTGCCAGCAGTCCACTCGTTTTGCGGGGAGCGGAGGGCTACACCTTC. It specifies CASSPLVLRGAEGYTF.

V and J are TRBV7-9 and TRBJ1-5, with 9 positions matching TRBD1. Germline CDR1 and CDR2: SEHNR and FQNEAQ (reference sequence). The length of the CDR3 is 15 residues. With 6 bases clipped from V and 6 bases from J, the junction kept 9 bases outside the gene matches. CDR3 nucleotides: TGTGCCAGCAGTCCTGGGGGACAGGGTGGTCAGCCCCAGCATTTT. It is translated as CASSPGGQGGQPQHF.

The V call is TRBV2, the J call TRBJ2-1, with a tentative D call TRBD1 (6 bases). The V and J ends lost 8 bases and 8 bases respectively, with 13 bases between them. The CDR3 sequence is 12 residues long. Germline assignment: CDR1 SNHLY and CDR2 FYNNEI. The CDR3 region is CASPRGIDEQFF. CDR3 sequence (DNA): TGTGCCAGCCCCAGGGGTATAGATGAGCAGTTCTTC.

This chain links TRBV5-4 with TRBJ2-3; 9 positions agree with TRBD1. Germline loops: CDR1 SGHNT, CDR2 YYREEE (reference sequence). This CDR3 has 15 amino acids. The ends lost 4 bases at V and 4 bases at J; junction bases unmatched: 7. The CDR3 is CASSQGQGPADTQYF. Written as DNA, the CDR3 is TGTGCCAGCAGCCAGGGACAGGGTCCCGCAGATACGCAGTATTTT.

This sequence joins TRBV10-3 and TRBJ1-1, with a possible D match to TRBD1 (6 bases). The germline V and J ends were trimmed by 5 bases and 4 bases, with 14 bases remaining between them. Per germline, CDR1 ENHRY and CDR2 SYGVKD. There are 14 residues in the CDR3. CDR3 DNA sequence: TGTGCCATCAGTCCCGGACAGCCTACCACTGAAGCTTTCTTT. It specifies CAISPGQPTTEAFF.

The rearrangement links TRBV5-6 to TRBJ2-1, with a possible D match to TRBD2 (5 bases). The V end lost 0 bases, the J end lost 12 bases, and 16 bases lay between the germline ends. There are 14 residues in the CDR3. From germline, CDR1 is SGHDT and CDR2 YYEEEE. The CDR3 spells CASSLGGLIAGQFF. CDR3 DNA: TGTGCCAGCAGCTTGGGGGGTCTGATCGCGGGGCAGTTCTTC.

V is TRBV7-3 and J is TRBJ2-1; 10 bases are a match to TRBD2. V shed 4 bases and J 6 bases; nucleotides not matched to a gene: 3. This CDR3 has 14 amino acids. The germline CDR1 and CDR2 sequences are SGHTA and FQGTGA. The CDR3 DNA reads as TGTGCCAGCAGCTCTAGCGGGAGTCTCAATGAGCAGTTCTTC. It codes for CASSSSGSLNEQFF. Based on the CDR3 plus reference TRBV7-3 and TRBJ2-1, the full variable domain is GAGVSQTPSNKVTEKGKYVELRCDPISGHTALYWYRQSLGQGPEFLIYFQGTGAADDSGLPNDRFFAVRPEGSVSTLKIQRTERGDSAVYLCASSSSGSLNEQFFGPGTRLTVL.

The chain combines TRBV6-1 with TRBJ1-5; the match to TRBD1 covers 8 bases. The trim removed 4 bases at V and 5 bases at J, leaving 7 bases unmatched. The CDR3 has 15 residues. Germline V CDR1 and CDR2: MNHNS, SASEGT. CDR3 loop: CASSAPGQGYQPQHF. In DNA form, the CDR3 reads TGTGCCAGCAGTGCTCCCGGACAGGGTTATCAGCCCCAGCATTTT.

This rearrangement joins TRBV5-1 to TRBJ1-1; D might be TRBD1 (5 bases). The CDR3 totals 16 residues. CDR1 is SGHRS, CDR2 YFSETQ, per germline. Trimming removed 6 bases from V and 0 bases from J, with 18 bases in between. The CDR3, as DNA: TGCGCCAGCATCGGGGGGGGGAATATTATGAACACTGAAGCTTTCTTT. Residues: CASIGGGNIMNTEAFF.

The rearrangement joins TRBV4-3 to TRBJ2-2, with 8 bases matching TRBD1. This CDR3 is built from 18 residues. Germline lookup yields CDR1 LGHNA and CDR2 YSLEER. The V segment lost 0 bases and the J segment 0 bases; nucleotides outside the gene matches: 6. CDR3 nucleotide sequence: TGCGCCAGCAGCCAAGACCCCGTACAGGGGGCGAACACCGGGGAGCTGTTTTTT. Its protein is CASSQDPVQGANTGELFF.

The chain employs TRBV19 and TRBJ1-1; no firm D call. Per germline, CDR1 LNHDA and CDR2 SQIVND (reference sequence). The CDR3 runs to 11 residues. The CDR3 sequence is CASQMNTEAFF. The CDR3 DNA sequence: TGTGCTTCTCAGATGAACACTGAAGCTTTCTTT.

This clone was seen a single time. The gene calls are TRBV27 and TRBJ2-1; perhaps TRBD2 as D (5 bases). Trimming took 3 bases from V and 5 from J, leaving 8 bases between them. The CDR3 sequence is 13 residues long. Germline values: CDR1 MNHEY, CDR2 SMNVEV (reference sequence). As DNA, the CDR3 is TGTGCCAGCAGTTTTAGCGCCCACAATGAGCAGTTCTTC. Its translation: CASSFSAHNEQFF.

This chain links TRBV21-1 with TRBJ2-3; the table calls TRBD2, which could not be checked here. TRBV21-1 is recorded as a pseudogene. The CDR3 loop spans 17 amino acids. The CDR3, as DNA: TGTGCCAGCAGCGAAACGGTCATAATTTCCTGCACAGATACGCAGTATTTT. Protein sequence: CASSETVIISCTDTQYF.

This chain links TRBV10-3 with TRBJ2-5; the match to TRBD2 covers 11 bases. The germline CDR1 and CDR2 sequences are ENHRY and SYGVKD. Unmatched junction bases numbered 8, after V lost 8 bases and J lost 0 bases. The length of the CDR3 is 16 residues. In nucleotides, the CDR3 is TGTGCCATCGGCCGACCGGGACTAGCGGACCAAGAGACCCAGTACTTC. The encoded protein is CAIGRPGLADQETQYF.

This chain joins TRBV30 and TRBJ2-1, with D maybe TRBD2 (5 bases). This CDR3 is built from 14 residues. Germline V gene sequence: CDR1 GTSNPN, CDR2 SVGIG (reference sequence). Between the trimmed V and J ends, which lost 0 bases and 5 bases, there was a span of 11 bases. The DNA of the CDR3 is TGTGCCTGGAGTGTAGGTAGCGTAAACAATGAGCAGTTCTTC. This translates into CAWSVGSVNNEQFF.

V and J are TRBV6-5 and TRBJ2-7; D gene uncertain. From germline, CDR1 is MNHEY and CDR2 SVGAGI. V lost 4 bases and J lost 2, with 9 bases in between. The CDR3 extends over 13 amino acids. CDR3 region: CASSSNLAYEQYF. For the CDR3, the DNA is TGTGCCAGCAGTTCTAACCTTGCCTACGAGCAGTACTTC.

The V and J genes are TRBV27 and TRBJ2-1; D ambiguous. Looked up from germline, CDR1 is MNHEY and CDR2 is SMNVEV (reference sequence). The length of the CDR3 is 14 residues. Deletions cut 4 bases from V and 5 bases from J, with 12 bases between. The DNA of the CDR3 is TGTGCCAGCAGTTCACTCCCGCAAGACAATGAGCAGTTCTTC. Translated, it gives CASSSLPQDNEQFF.

The chain joins TRBV19 to TRBJ1-4, with a tentative D call TRBD1 (5 bases). CDR1 is LNHDA and CDR2 is SQIVND in the germline V gene (reference sequence). The V gene lost 6 bases and the J gene lost 7 bases, with 18 bases spanning the gap. The CDR3 is made up of 15 amino acids. The DNA of the CDR3 is TGTGCCAGTAGAGGGGATAGGCGGGGTGTTGAAAAACTGTTTTTT. Its translation: CASRGDRRGVEKLFF.

Here the CDR3 DNA reads TGTGCCAGCAGCCGAGGCCGCTCTGGGGCCAACGTCCTGACTTTC. It encodes CASSRGRSGANVLTF. The chain combines TRBV5-6 with TRBJ2-6; D is unclear. The germline V gene has CDR1 SGHDT and CDR2 YYEEEE. The CDR3 length is 15 residues. The V end lost 4 bases, the J end lost 0 bases, and 8 bases lay between the germline ends.

The chain carries TRBV27 and TRBJ2-1; 10 bases map to TRBD2. J was trimmed by 8 bases and V by 2 bases; bases with no gene match: 6. CDR1 and CDR2 from the germline V gene are MNHEY and SMNVEV (reference sequence). CDR3 length: 15 residues. The CDR3 protein is CASSLELAGRYEQFF. Here the CDR3 DNA reads TGTGCCAGCAGTTTAGAACTAGCGGGACGATATGAGCAGTTCTTC.

This sequence joins TRBV6-1 and TRBJ2-3; weak D call: TRBD2 (6 bases). Germline CDR1 MNHNS, CDR2 SASEGT. CDR3 length: 17 residues. Trimming stripped 0 bases from V and 2 bases from J, with 15 bases between. In DNA form, the CDR3 reads TGTGCCAGCAGTGAAGCAATTGGGCGGGGCTCCACAGATACGCAGTATTTT. It specifies CASSEAIGRGSTDTQYF.

V usage is TRBV27 and J usage is TRBJ1-4; no clear D gene. V was trimmed by 4 bases and J by 7 bases, leaving 10 bases between them. Germline V gives CDR1 MNHEY, CDR2 SMNVEV (reference sequence). CDR3 size: 13 residues. Here the CDR3 DNA reads TGTGCCAGCAGTTACGGGTTGCGTGAAAAACTGTTTTTT. This gives the protein CASSYGLREKLFF.

The chain uses TRBV7-2 and TRBJ1-4; 7 nucleotides line up with TRBD1. Germline CDR1 reads SGHTA; CDR2 reads FQGNSA. CDR3 length equals 16 residues. The trim removed 4 bases at V and 9 bases at J, leaving 14 bases unmatched. CDR3 amino acids: CASSSRGETEGKKLFF. Written as DNA, the CDR3 is TGTGCCAGCAGCTCCAGGGGGGAGACCGAGGGGAAAAAACTGTTTTTT.